The clone carrying this TCR beta chain was found many times. Its antigen is currently unknown. This CDR3 is built from 11 residues. Trimming removed 6 bases from V and 9 bases from J, with 12 bases in between. Germline values: CDR1 DFQATT, CDR2 SNEGSKA (reference sequence). The sample comes from a study of identical twins. Study results and limitations: Without tracking the same donors, conclusions rested on cross-sectional statistical analysis. Models underestimated TCR alpha sharing (out-of-frame) in monozygotic twins. Whereas memory repertoires showed no such difference, abundant cord blood beta clonotypes carried fewer insertions. Beta out-of-frame sequences showed weaker excess twin sharing.

TCRdb re-derived calls from the 5' RACE reads in MiXCR, one entry per CDR3 protein. The top ten hold about 2% of the sample, which has 690,000 or so distinct CDR3 sequences, approximately 6% seen once. Material for sequencing was naive T cells sorted from blood. The chain is built from TRBV20-1 and TRBJ2-1; no firm D call. This TCR came from a man younger than 35 in good health. The CDR3 here is CSATITSEQFF. Written as DNA, the CDR3 is TGCAGTGCCACAATAACAAGTGAGCAGTTCTTC.